This TCR beta chain comes out of a study of beta chain features in type 1 diabetes. Expressed TCRB transcripts were sequenced because the entire RNA isolate underwent reverse transcription. About 3.57 million reads, on average, came from each naive, central memory and regulatory T cell sample. Assay: immunoSEQ multiplex PCR; the TCRdb copy retains only in-frame clones and omits some. The sample lists some 170,000 clones; roughly 63% were seen once. Notes on the study in general: People with Type 1 diabetes carried modestly yet significantly shorter TCRB CDR3s in all four CD4+ subsets. The naive, central memory and Treg TCRB repertoires of patients appeared to be more similar to one another than those of healthy donors.

With regard to this clone: Its cognate antigen is unknown.

CDR3 length equals 11 residues. The V and J ends lost 5 bases and 5 bases, in that order; junction bases with no gene match: 0. Germline-derived CDR1 and CDR2 are GTSNPN and SVGIG (reference sequence). The sequenced sample consisted of naive CD4+ T cells from blood. This chain uses TRBV30 with TRBJ2-1, with 7 bases aligning to TRBD1. This clonotype originated in a man aged 25 to 45 with type 1 diabetes. The CDR3 loop is CAWDRDNEQFF. The DNA of the CDR3 is TGTGCCTGGGACAGGGACAATGAGCAGTTCTTC.